A selection of T cell receptor beta chains follows, all from one sample in a study of shared clonotypes between healthy human individuals. The data were produced by immunoSEQ multiplex PCR, yet TCRdb's version contains in-frame clones alone and is incomplete. The table has more than 550,000 clones, about 90% seen once. The sequenced material came from memory CD8+ T cells from PBMCs. The receptors come from a man aged 18-30 years in good health. Some clones in this sample may be carry-over from other donors' samples. Each CDR3 is given with its conserved first and last residue. Fields, in order: CDR3 protein, CDR3 DNA, clone size, D gene, J gene, V gene. D genes are given only for firm matches. Clone size, where shown, is once, few, many, or a class for clones that have expanded.

CDR3 protein: CASSQVGREETQYF
CDR3 DNA: TGCGCCAGCAGCCAAGTGGGCAGGGAAGAGACCCAGTACTTC
clone size: few
D gene: NA
J gene: TRBJ2-5
V gene: TRBV4-1

CDR3 protein: CAWSSPGDPGGF
CDR3 DNA: TGTGCCTGGAGTTCCCCAGGGGACCCCGGAGGGTTT
clone size: NA
D gene: NA
J gene: TRBJ1-4
V gene: TRBV30

CDR3 protein: CASSSPDTQYF
CDR3 DNA: TGTGCCAGCAGCTCGCCAGATACGCAGTATTTT
clone size: NA
D gene: NA
J gene: TRBJ2-3
V gene: TRBV11-2

CDR3 protein: CASSLWPGDGYTF
CDR3 DNA: TGTGCCAGCAGTTTATGGCCAGGGGATGGCTACACCTTC
clone size: NA
D gene: NA
J gene: TRBJ1-2
V gene: TRBV27

CDR3 protein: CASSLEYNEQFF
CDR3 DNA: TGCGCCAGCAGCTTGGAATACAATGAGCAGTTCTTC
clone size: NA
D gene: NA
J gene: TRBJ2-1
V gene: TRBV5-1

CDR3 protein: CSVTGGTTYEQYF
CDR3 DNA: TGCAGCGTGACAGGGGGCACGACCTACGAGCAGTACTTC
clone size: NA
D gene: TRBD1
J gene: TRBJ2-7
V gene: TRBV29-1

CDR3 protein: CASSPRLENTEAFF
CDR3 DNA: TGTGCCAGCAGCCCGCGCTTGGAGAACACTGAAGCTTTCTTT
clone size: NA
D gene: NA
J gene: TRBJ1-1
V gene: TRBV5-4

CDR3 protein: CASSGSPGQGFNEQFF
CDR3 DNA: TGTGCCAGCAGCGGTAGCCCGGGACAGGGTTTCAATGAGCAGTTCTTC
clone size: once
D gene: TRBD1
J gene: TRBJ2-1
V gene: TRBV9

CDR3 protein: CASSVGGPWAYEQYF
CDR3 DNA: TGTGCCAGCAGTGTCGGGGGGCCTTGGGCCTACGAGCAGTACTTC
clone size: NA
D gene: NA
J gene: TRBJ2-7
V gene: TRBV2

CDR3 protein: CASNPAYNEQFF
CDR3 DNA: TGTGCCAGCAACCCAGCCTACAATGAGCAGTTCTTC
clone size: NA
D gene: NA
J gene: TRBJ2-1
V gene: TRBV2

CDR3 protein: CASSAQGVRYEQYF
CDR3 DNA: TGTGCCAGCAGTGCACAGGGGGTACGCTACGAGCAGTACTTC
clone size: NA
D gene: TRBD1
J gene: TRBJ2-7
V gene: TRBV28

CDR3 protein: CASSIYPDTQYF
CDR3 DNA: TGTGCCAGCAGTATTTACCCAGATACGCAGTATTTT
clone size: NA
D gene: NA
J gene: TRBJ2-3
V gene: TRBV27

CDR3 protein: CASSPGPTQLNTEAFF
CDR3 DNA: TGTGCCAGCTCACCAGGACCGACGCAACTGAACACTGAAGCTTTCTTT
clone size: once
D gene: NA
J gene: TRBJ1-1
V gene: TRBV18

CDR3 protein: CASSGGTASYEQYF
CDR3 DNA: TGTGCCAGCAGCGGCGGGACAGCTTCCTACGAGCAGTACTTC
clone size: NA
D gene: NA
J gene: TRBJ2-7
V gene: TRBV9

CDR3 protein: CASSGAGASSPNEQFF
CDR3 DNA: TGTGCCAGCAGTGGCGCGGGGGCATCCTCCCCAAATGAGCAGTTCTTC
clone size: NA
D gene: NA
J gene: TRBJ2-1
V gene: TRBV6-1

CDR3 protein: CASSQGTEYSNQPQHF
CDR3 DNA: TGCGCCAGCAGCCAAGGGACGGAATATAGCAATCAGCCCCAGCATTTT
clone size: NA
D gene: NA
J gene: TRBJ1-5
V gene: TRBV4-1

CDR3 protein: CASTPRLGAYGYTF
CDR3 DNA: TGTGCCAGCACCCCCCGGCTAGGAGCCTATGGCTACACCTTC
clone size: once
D gene: NA
J gene: TRBJ1-2
V gene: TRBV6-5

CDR3 protein: CASSGSGNTIYF
CDR3 DNA: TGTGCCAGCAGCGGTTCTGGAAACACCATATATTTT
clone size: NA
D gene: NA
J gene: TRBJ1-3
V gene: TRBV13

CDR3 protein: CASSWYSGRVNGTQYF
CDR3 DNA: TGTGCCAGCAGCTGGTATAGCGGGAGAGTTAATGGGACGCAGTATTTT
clone size: NA
D gene: TRBD2
J gene: TRBJ2-3
V gene: TRBV7-9

CDR3 protein: CASTNSGANVLTF
CDR3 DNA: TGTGCCAGCACTAACTCTGGGGCCAACGTCCTGACTTTC
clone size: few
D gene: NA
J gene: TRBJ2-6
V gene: TRBV19

CDR3 protein: CAWTIGPNYGYTF
CDR3 DNA: TGTGCCTGGACTATAGGCCCGAACTATGGCTACACCTTC
clone size: NA
D gene: NA
J gene: TRBJ1-2
V gene: TRBV30

CDR3 protein: CASSGYPISYEQYF
CDR3 DNA: TGTGCCAGCAGTGGCTACCCAATATCCTACGAGCAGTACTTC
clone size: once
D gene: NA
J gene: TRBJ2-7
V gene: TRBV6-1

CDR3 protein: CAAQYTHGEQFF
CDR3 DNA: TGTGCAGCCCAGTATACCCATGGGGAGCAGTTCTTC
clone size: NA
D gene: NA
J gene: TRBJ2-1
V gene: TRBV28

CDR3 protein: CASSLGLGFNMNTEAFF
CDR3 DNA: TGCGCCAGCAGCCTGGGTCTAGGGTTTAACATGAACACTGAAGCTTTCTTT
clone size: NA
D gene: NA
J gene: TRBJ1-1
V gene: TRBV5-1

CDR3 protein: CASSSRPGTGRLSHGYTF
CDR3 DNA: TGCGCCAGCAGCTCGCGTCCCGGGACAGGGAGGTTATCTCATGGCTACACCTTC
clone size: NA
D gene: TRBD1
J gene: TRBJ1-2
V gene: TRBV5-1

CDR3 protein: CASSLLPGSYEQYF
CDR3 DNA: TGTGCCAGCAGCTTACTTCCAGGCTCCTACGAGCAGTACTTC
clone size: NA
D gene: NA
J gene: TRBJ2-7
V gene: TRBV7-9

CDR3 protein: CASSQTLRGREETQYF
CDR3 DNA: TGTGCCAGCAGTCAAACACTCAGGGGGCGGGAAGAGACCCAGTACTTC
clone size: NA
D gene: TRBD1
J gene: TRBJ2-5
V gene: TRBV28

CDR3 protein: CASSLASGRINYGYTF
CDR3 DNA: TGTGCCAGCAGCTTAGCTAGCGGCCGGATCAACTATGGCTACACCTTC
clone size: NA
D gene: NA
J gene: TRBJ1-2
V gene: TRBV7-9

CDR3 protein: CASSSLDSMNTEAFF
CDR3 DNA: TGTGCCAGCAGCTCGTTGGACAGCATGAACACTGAAGCTTTCTTT
clone size: NA
D gene: NA
J gene: TRBJ1-1
V gene: TRBV7-9

CDR3 protein: CASKDQTEDTQYF
CDR3 DNA: TGTGCCAGCAAGGACCAAACGGAGGATACGCAGTATTTT
clone size: NA
D gene: NA
J gene: TRBJ2-3
V gene: TRBV27

CDR3 protein: CASSLGSGEIYEQYF
CDR3 DNA: TGTGCCAGCAGCTTAGGTTCAGGGGAAATCTACGAGCAGTACTTC
clone size: once
D gene: NA
J gene: TRBJ2-7
V gene: TRBV7-6

CDR3 protein: CASSAPGESTEAFF
CDR3 DNA: TGTGCCAGCAGCGCACCAGGGGAAAGTACTGAAGCTTTCTTT
clone size: NA
D gene: NA
J gene: TRBJ1-1
V gene: TRBV9

CDR3 protein: CSVNTLAGGRDTQYF
CDR3 DNA: TGCAGCGTGAATACGCTAGCGGGAGGACGGGATACGCAGTATTTT
clone size: NA
D gene: TRBD2
J gene: TRBJ2-3
V gene: TRBV29-1

CDR3 protein: CASRQVDRVGNQPQHF
CDR3 DNA: TGTGCCAGCAGGCAGGTTGACAGGGTCGGGAATCAGCCCCAGCATTTT
clone size: NA
D gene: TRBD1
J gene: TRBJ1-5
V gene: TRBV28

CDR3 protein: CASSPDRGLYNEQFF
CDR3 DNA: TGTGCCAGCAGCCCAGACAGGGGGCTTTACAATGAGCAGTTCTTC
clone size: NA
D gene: TRBD1
J gene: TRBJ2-1
V gene: TRBV27

CDR3 protein: CASSPILTGKSYEQYF
CDR3 DNA: TGCGCCAGCAGCCCAATCTTGACAGGGAAATCCTACGAGCAGTACTTC
clone size: NA
D gene: TRBD1
J gene: TRBJ2-7
V gene: TRBV4-1

CDR3 protein: CASSFPPAGASYEQYF
CDR3 DNA: TGTGCCAGCAGTTTCCCCCCAGCGGGAGCCTCCTACGAGCAGTACTTC
clone size: once
D gene: TRBD2
J gene: TRBJ2-7
V gene: TRBV28

CDR3 protein: CASRGGRLYQETQYF
CDR3 DNA: TGTGCCAGCAGGGGGGGCAGGTTGTACCAAGAGACCCAGTACTTC
clone size: NA
D gene: NA
J gene: TRBJ2-5
V gene: TRBV2

CDR3 protein: CSVEVPRTIHYEQYF
CDR3 DNA: TGCAGCGTTGAAGTTCCCCGTACTATACACTACGAGCAGTACTTC
clone size: NA
D gene: NA
J gene: TRBJ2-7
V gene: TRBV29-1